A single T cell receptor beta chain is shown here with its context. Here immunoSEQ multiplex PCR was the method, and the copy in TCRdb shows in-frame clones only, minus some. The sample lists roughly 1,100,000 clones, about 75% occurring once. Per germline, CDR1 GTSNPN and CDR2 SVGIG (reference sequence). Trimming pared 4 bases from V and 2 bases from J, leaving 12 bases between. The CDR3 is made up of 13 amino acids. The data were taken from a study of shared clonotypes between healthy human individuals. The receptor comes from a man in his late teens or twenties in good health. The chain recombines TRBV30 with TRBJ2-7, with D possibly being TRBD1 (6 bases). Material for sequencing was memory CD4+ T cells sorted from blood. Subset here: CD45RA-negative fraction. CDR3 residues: CAWNLGATYEQYF. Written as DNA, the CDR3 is TGTGCCTGGAACCTGGGGGCTACCTACGAGCAGTACTTC.